Shown below are 8 T cell receptor beta chains from a single sample sequenced in a study of blood T cell repertoires in COVID-19. Libraries were prepared by immunoSEQ multiplex PCR; TCRdb keeps only in-frame clonotypes and omits some of them. The table includes under 150,000 clones, roughly four fifths detected once. Sample: peripheral blood. These receptor sequences come from a human donor in a cohort sampled during active COVID-19.

CDR3 DNA: TGTGCCAGCAGTTTATTAGGGGGCGGGGTAGCCTATGGCTACACCTTC. Translated: CASSLLGGGVAYGYTF. The chain uses TRBV28 and TRBJ1-2, with 7 bases identical to TRBD1. This CDR3 is built from 16 residues. CDR1 is MDHEN, CDR2 SYDVKM, per germline. Trimming took 1 base from V and 4 from J; bases not matched to a gene: 9.

The CDR3 region has the DNA TGTGCCAGCAGTTACACGGGGGGAAAGACCCAGTACTTC. Translation gives CASSYTGGKTQYF. The J gene is TRBJ2-5, the V gene TRBV6-5; 7 bases map to TRBD2. V lost 2 bases, J lost 6 bases, and 3 bases stayed unmatched. CDR1 MNHEY and CDR2 SVGAGI come from the germline V gene. The CDR3 runs to 13 residues.

The rearrangement links TRBV19 to TRBJ2-5, with D perhaps TRBD2 (6 bases). There are 14 residues in the CDR3. Germline lookup yields CDR1 LNHDA and CDR2 SQIVND (reference sequence). Trimming stripped 5 bases from V and 1 base from J, with 11 bases between. The CDR3: CASSASGVQETQYF. As DNA, the CDR3 is TGTGCCAGTAGTGCCTCGGGGGTCCAAGAGACCCAGTACTTC.

The V gene is TRBV6-4, the J gene TRBJ1-1; D not resolved. V was cut by 2 bases and J by 0 bases, with 16 bases left in between. The CDR3 covers 17 residues. Germline V gene sequence: CDR1 MRHNA, CDR2 SNTAGT. The CDR3 is CASSDITRGYLNTEAFF. CDR3 nucleotide sequence: TGTGCCAGCAGTGACATCACCCGAGGCTATTTGAACACTGAAGCTTTCTTT.

V and J are TRBV4-1 and TRBJ2-3; the match to TRBD2 covers 11 bases. Germline lookup yields CDR1 MGHRA and CDR2 YSYEKL. CDR3 size: 18 residues. The ends lost 4 bases at V and 2 bases at J; junction bases unmatched: 11. This chain's CDR3 is CASSPPYSGGDITDTQYF. CDR3 DNA: TGCGCCAGCAGCCCACCCTATAGCGGGGGGGATATCACAGATACGCAGTATTTT.

This chain connects TRBV3-1 (or the pseudogene TRBV3-2) to TRBJ2-5; 9 nucleotides match TRBD2. With 4 bases clipped from V and 3 bases from J, the junction kept 3 bases outside the gene matches. CDR1 is LGHDT, CDR2 YNNKEL, per germline (reference sequence). This CDR3 region has 14 residues. This chain's CDR3 is CASSLSSGKETQYF. DNA of the CDR3: TGTGCCAGCAGCCTCTCTAGCGGGAAAGAGACCCAGTACTTC.

The chain links TRBV4-2 to TRBJ2-1, with TRBD2 matching 10 bases. Germline V gives CDR1 LGHNA, CDR2 YNFKEQ. J lost 5 bases, V lost 0 bases, and 7 bases had no gene match. The CDR3 covers 17 residues. This chain's CDR3 is CASSQDGGTSVDNEQFF. In nucleotides, the CDR3 is TGTGCCAGCAGCCAAGATGGAGGGACTAGCGTTGACAATGAGCAGTTCTTC.

The rearrangement links TRBV5-1 to TRBJ2-5; 11 positions match TRBD2. The CDR3 has 16 amino acids. V lost 5 bases to trimming and J lost 1 base; unmatched junction nucleotides: 7. CDR1 is SGHRS and CDR2 is YFSETQ in the germline V gene. The CDR3 sequence is CASSPLTSGGQETQYF. For the CDR3, the DNA is TGCGCCAGCAGTCCCTTAACTAGCGGGGGCCAAGAGACCCAGTACTTC.